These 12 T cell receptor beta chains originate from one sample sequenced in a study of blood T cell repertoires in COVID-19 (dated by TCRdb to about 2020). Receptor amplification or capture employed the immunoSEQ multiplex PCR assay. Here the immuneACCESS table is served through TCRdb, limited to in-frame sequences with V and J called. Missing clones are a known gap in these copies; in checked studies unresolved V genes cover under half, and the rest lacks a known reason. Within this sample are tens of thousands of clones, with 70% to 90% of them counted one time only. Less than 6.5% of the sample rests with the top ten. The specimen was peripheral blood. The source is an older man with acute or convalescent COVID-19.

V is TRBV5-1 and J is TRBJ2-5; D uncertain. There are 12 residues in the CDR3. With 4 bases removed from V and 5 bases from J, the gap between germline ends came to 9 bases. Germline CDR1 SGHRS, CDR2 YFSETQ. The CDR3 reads CASSADEETQYF. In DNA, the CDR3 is TGCGCCAGCAGCGCGGATGAGGAGACCCAGTACTTC.

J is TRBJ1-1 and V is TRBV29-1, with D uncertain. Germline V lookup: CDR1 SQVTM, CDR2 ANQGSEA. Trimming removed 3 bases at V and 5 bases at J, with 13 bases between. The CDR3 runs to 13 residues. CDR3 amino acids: CSVDVGGRTEAFF. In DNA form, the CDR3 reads TGCAGCGTTGATGTGGGAGGTAGGACTGAAGCTTTCTTT.

The CDR3 here is CASSQERGLSYEQYF. The DNA of the CDR3 is TGCGCCAGCAGCCAAGAGCGGGGGCTTTCCTACGAGCAGTACTTC. This sequence joins TRBV4-1 and TRBJ2-7; tentatively, D is TRBD2 (7 bases). From germline, CDR1 is MGHRA and CDR2 YSYEKL. The CDR3 has 15 residues. V lost 0 bases and J lost 1, with 10 bases in between.

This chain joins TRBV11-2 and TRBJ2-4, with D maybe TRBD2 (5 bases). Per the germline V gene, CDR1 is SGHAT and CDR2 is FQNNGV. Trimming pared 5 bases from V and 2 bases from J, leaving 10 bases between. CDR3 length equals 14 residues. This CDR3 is CASSPPGTKNIQYF. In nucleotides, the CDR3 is TGTGCCAGCAGCCCCCCGGGGACCAAAAACATTCAGTACTTC.

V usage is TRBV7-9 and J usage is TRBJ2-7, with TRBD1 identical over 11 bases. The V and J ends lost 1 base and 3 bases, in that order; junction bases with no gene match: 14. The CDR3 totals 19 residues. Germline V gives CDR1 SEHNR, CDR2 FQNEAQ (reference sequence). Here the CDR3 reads CASSLGGQGALSGNYEQYF. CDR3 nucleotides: TGTGCCAGCAGCTTAGGAGGACAGGGGGCATTGTCGGGGAACTACGAGCAGTACTTC.

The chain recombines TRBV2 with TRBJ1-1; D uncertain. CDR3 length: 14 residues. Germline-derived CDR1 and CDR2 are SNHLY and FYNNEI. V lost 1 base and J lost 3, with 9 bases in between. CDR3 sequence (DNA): TGTGCCAGCAGTGAAGGCGGGTCGCACACTGAAGCTTTCTTT. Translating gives CASSEGGSHTEAFF.

CDR3 loop: CASSLDSGNFGEQYF. CDR3 in DNA: TGCGCCAGCAGCTTGGATTCCGGCAACTTCGGGGAGCAGTACTTC. This sequence joins TRBV5-1 and TRBJ2-7; D gene ambiguous. V was clipped by 0 bases and J by 7 bases, with 17 bases between them. The CDR3 covers 15 residues. Germline values: CDR1 SGHRS, CDR2 YFSETQ.

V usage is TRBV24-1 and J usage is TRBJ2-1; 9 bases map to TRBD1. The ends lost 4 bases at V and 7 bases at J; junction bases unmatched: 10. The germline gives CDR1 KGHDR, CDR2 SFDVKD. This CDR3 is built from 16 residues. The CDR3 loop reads CATSEGGQGIANEQFF. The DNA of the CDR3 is TGTGCCACCAGTGAGGGGGGACAGGGAATCGCAAATGAGCAGTTCTTC.

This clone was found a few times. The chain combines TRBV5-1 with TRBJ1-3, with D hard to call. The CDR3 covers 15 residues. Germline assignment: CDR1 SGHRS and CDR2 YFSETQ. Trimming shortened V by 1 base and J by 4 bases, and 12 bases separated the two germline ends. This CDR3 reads CASSLNPGSGNTIYF. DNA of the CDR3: TGCGCCAGCAGCTTGAATCCCGGTTCCGGAAACACCATATATTTT.

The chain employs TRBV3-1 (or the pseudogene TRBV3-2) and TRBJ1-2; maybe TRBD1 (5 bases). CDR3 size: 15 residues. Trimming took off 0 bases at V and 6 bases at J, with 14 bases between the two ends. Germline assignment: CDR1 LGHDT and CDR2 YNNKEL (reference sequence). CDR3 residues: CASSQEGSRVNGYTF. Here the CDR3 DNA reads TGTGCCAGCAGCCAAGAGGGTAGCAGGGTGAATGGCTACACCTTC.

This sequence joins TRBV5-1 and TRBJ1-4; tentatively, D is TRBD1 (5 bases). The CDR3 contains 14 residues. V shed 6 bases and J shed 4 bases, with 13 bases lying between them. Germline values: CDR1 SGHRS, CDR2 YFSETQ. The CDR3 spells CASTLQDHNEKLFF. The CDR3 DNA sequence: TGCGCCAGCACCCTACAGGACCATAATGAAAAACTGTTTTTT. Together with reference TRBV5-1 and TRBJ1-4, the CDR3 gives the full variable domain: KAGVTQTPRYLIKTRGQQVTLSCSPISGHRSVSWYQQTPGQGLQFLFEYFSETQRNKGNFPGRFSGRQFSNSRSEMNVSTLELGDSALYLCASTLQDHNEKLFFGSGTQLSVL.

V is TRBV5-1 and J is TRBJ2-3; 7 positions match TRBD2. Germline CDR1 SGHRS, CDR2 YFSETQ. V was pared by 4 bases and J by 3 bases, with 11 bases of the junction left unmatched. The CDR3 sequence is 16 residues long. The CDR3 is CASSPPRGGGTDTQYF. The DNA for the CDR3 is TGCGCCAGCAGCCCTCCTCGCGGGGGAGGGACAGATACGCAGTATTTT. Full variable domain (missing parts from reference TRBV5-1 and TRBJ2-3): KAGVTQTPRYLIKTRGQQVTLSCSPISGHRSVSWYQQTPGQGLQFLFEYFSETQRNKGNFPGRFSGRQFSNSRSEMNVSTLELGDSALYLCASSPPRGGGTDTQYFGPGTRLTVL.